A single sample is the source of the 15 T cell receptor beta chains below, sequenced in a study of T cell responses to AZD1222 COVID-19 vaccine. Only in-frame clones appear in the TCRdb table, and some are missing; sequencing was by immunoSEQ multiplex PCR. The data contain about 200,000 clones, approximately 95% of them singletons. The sequenced sample was peripheral blood, obtained 28 days after the second AZD1222 dose. The receptors stem from an adult who received the AZD1222 COVID-19 vaccine.

This sequence joins TRBV6-5 and TRBJ1-2; 7 bases line up with TRBD1. This CDR3 region has 12 residues. CDR1 MNHEY and CDR2 SVGAGI come from the germline V gene. Germline trimming cut 8 bases from V and 4 bases from J; bases unmatched to any gene: 4. In DNA form, the CDR3 reads TGTGCCAGCTCGACAGGGATCTATGGCTACACCTTC. Translating it yields CASSTGIYGYTF.

The chain is built from TRBV5-4 and TRBJ2-2; 10 positions match TRBD2. Germline-derived CDR1 and CDR2 are SGHNT and YYREEE (reference sequence). The CDR3 is 15 residues long. V lost 4 bases to trimming and J lost 6 bases; unmatched junction nucleotides: 6. The CDR3 nucleotides are TGTGCCAGCAGCCCCAGCGGGGGGGCCCCCGGGGAGCTGTTTTTT. Its translation: CASSPSGGAPGELFF.

The V call is TRBV18, the J call TRBJ1-4; perhaps TRBD1 as D (5 bases). The V gene lost 3 bases and the J gene lost 9 bases, with 20 bases spanning the gap. The CDR3 covers 16 residues. Germline V gene lookup returns CDR1 KGHSH and CDR2 LQKENI. The CDR3 sequence: CASSPERPLGGQKLFF. In DNA form, the CDR3 reads TGTGCCAGCTCACCTGAACGCCCTCTGGGGGGTCAAAAACTGTTTTTT.

The chain has TRBV19 and TRBJ1-2; D remains unclear. This CDR3 is built from 13 residues. Germline values: CDR1 LNHDA, CDR2 SQIVND (reference sequence). Trimming removed 6 bases at V and 7 bases at J, with 15 bases between. CDR3 coding DNA: TGTGCCAGTAGCCAGCCCTTGGGGTCTGGCTACACCTTC. It codes for CASSQPLGSGYTF. The whole variable domain, remainder taken from reference TRBV19 and TRBJ1-2, is DGGITQSPKYLFRKEGQNVTLSCEQNLNHDAMYWYRQDPGQGLRLIYYSQIVNDFQKGDIAEGYSVSREKKESFPLTVTSAQKNPTAFYLCASSQPLGSGYTFGSGTRLTVV.

V gene TRBV18 combines with J gene TRBJ1-4, with 10 bases aligning to TRBD1. The ends lost 3 bases at V and 8 bases at J; junction bases unmatched: 6. Germline loops: CDR1 KGHSH, CDR2 LQKENI. This CDR3 has 15 amino acids. CDR3: CASSPRQGAGEKLFF. The CDR3 region has the DNA TGTGCCAGCTCACCTCGACAGGGGGCGGGAGAAAAACTGTTTTTT. The full variable domain, with the rest looked up from reference TRBV18 and TRBJ1-4, is NAGVMQNPRHLVRRRGQEARLRCSPMKGHSHVYWYRQLPEEGLKFMVYLQKENIIDESGMPKERFSAEFPKEGPSILRIQQVVRGDSAAYFCASSPRQGAGEKLFFGSGTQLSVL.

The chain joins TRBV27 to TRBJ2-3, with 8 bases matching TRBD2. The length of the CDR3 is 16 residues. Germline assignment: CDR1 MNHEY and CDR2 SMNVEV (reference sequence). V shed 6 bases and J 5 bases; nucleotides not matched to a gene: 13. CDR3 DNA: TGTGCCAGCAGACGGGTCGCGCGGGGGGCCCTAGATACGCAGTATTTT. It translates to CASRRVARGALDTQYF.

The chain recombines TRBV9 with TRBJ1-3, with D unclear. V was shortened by 0 bases and J by 0 bases, with 10 bases between the two germline ends. Germline values: CDR1 SGDLS, CDR2 YYNGEE. The CDR3 has 16 amino acids. The CDR3 protein is CASSVGQAPSGNTIYF. The CDR3 DNA reads TGTGCCAGCAGCGTAGGCCAGGCTCCCTCTGGAAACACCATATATTTT.

The V call is TRBV7-8, the J call TRBJ2-1; TRBD2 matches at 9 bases. The junction had 15 bases not matched to a gene; V was cut back by 7 bases and J by 8 bases. CDR3 length: 16 amino acids. Germline lookup yields CDR1 SGHVS and CDR2 FQNEAQ. The CDR3 here is CASTPGGAGGRDEQFF. CDR3 DNA: TGTGCCAGCACCCCAGGAGGGGCGGGGGGGCGCGATGAGCAGTTCTTC.

This chain uses TRBV5-1 with TRBJ1-1; 7 bases fit TRBD1. CDR3 length: 11 amino acids. Germline V gene lookup returns CDR1 SGHRS and CDR2 YFSETQ. V dropped 5 bases and J dropped 5; count of bases not matched to a gene: 0. This chain's CDR3 is CASRQGTEAFF. The DNA of the CDR3 is TGCGCCAGCAGACAGGGGACTGAAGCTTTCTTT.

The chain employs TRBV2 and TRBJ1-1, with 7 bases that match TRBD1. Germline-derived CDR1 and CDR2 are SNHLY and FYNNEI. V lost 3 bases to trimming and J lost 4 bases; unmatched junction nucleotides: 11. The CDR3 length is 16 residues. The CDR3 DNA reads TGTGCCAGCAGTGAGAGCCATCCAGGGGGTTTCACTGAAGCTTTCTTT. Amino acid sequence: CASSESHPGGFTEAFF.

The rearrangement uses TRBV4-1 and TRBJ1-5, with D maybe TRBD1 (6 bases). V gave up 1 base and J gave up 3 bases, with 13 bases separating them. The CDR3 runs 16 residues. Germline assignment: CDR1 MGHRA and CDR2 YSYEKL. CDR3: CASSQVKTGPNQPQHF. The CDR3, as DNA: TGCGCCAGCAGCCAAGTAAAGACAGGCCCCAATCAGCCCCAGCATTTT.

The chain uses TRBV7-2 and TRBJ1-6, with D tentatively TRBD1 (5 bases). This CDR3 has 14 residues. Trimming left V 3 bases short and J 7 bases short, with 10 bases between. Germline V gene lookup returns CDR1 SGHTA and CDR2 FQGNSA. The CDR3 DNA is TGTGCCAGCAGCTTGGGGCCCAGAAATTCACCCCTCCACTTT. The encoded protein is CASSLGPRNSPLHF.

This chain links TRBV9 with TRBJ2-7; TRBD2 is a possible D gene (7 bases). CDR1 SGDLS and CDR2 YYNGEE come from the germline V gene. The CDR3 contains 15 residues. Trimming left V 0 bases short and J 7 bases short, with 17 bases between. CDR3 amino acids: CASSVEAGATGEQYF. In DNA form, the CDR3 reads TGTGCCAGCAGCGTAGAGGCGGGGGCGACGGGAGAGCAGTACTTC.

This rearrangement joins TRBV4-1 to TRBJ2-2; 8 nucleotides align to TRBD1. The CDR3 is made up of 14 amino acids. Germline values: CDR1 MGHRA, CDR2 YSYEKL. Trimming removed 8 bases from V and 2 bases from J; junction bases left unmatched: 4. The chain's CDR3 is CASGTGGNTGELFF. For the CDR3, the DNA is TGCGCCAGCGGTACAGGGGGAAACACCGGGGAGCTGTTTTTT.

This sequence joins TRBV12-3 or TRBV12-4 and TRBJ1-1; D is ambiguous. Trimming removed 6 bases at V and 4 bases at J, with 9 bases between. The CDR3 spans 12 residues. CDR3 nucleotides: TGTGCCAGCAGGACCTTAGGCACTGAAGCTTTCTTT. This translates into CASRTLGTEAFF.